A selection of T cell receptor beta chains follows, all from one sample in a study of cytomegalovirus exposure and HLA in healthy donors. Repertoires were generated with immunoSEQ multiplex PCR, while TCRdb's copy carries only in-frame clones and drops some. The sample comprises about 160,000 clones, about 76% of which are singletons, and approximately 2% rests with the top ten. The sample was PBMCs. The receptor source for this set is a female donor in good health and CMV-seronegative. Both conserved end residues are part of each CDR3. Fields, in order: D gene, clone size, CDR3 length, J gene, V gene, CDR3 protein, CDR3 DNA. A D gene is named only where the DNA matches it firmly. Part of the rows lack a size; the others show once, few, many or a class for expanded clones.

>.|few|17|TRBJ2-7|TRBV21-1
CASSKVTLGDRDYEQYF
TGTGCCAGCAGCAAAGTAACGTTAGGAGACAGGGACTACGAGCAGTACTTC
>TRBD2|.|14|TRBJ2-5|TRBV5-3
CARSWGLLEETQYF
TGTGCCAGAAGCTGGGGACTATTAGAAGAGACCCAGTACTTC
>TRBD2|.|13|TRBJ2-1|TRBV7-9
CASSSGLYNEQFF
TGTGCCAGCAGCTCGGGACTATACAATGAGCAGTTCTTC
>.|.|15|TRBJ2-5|TRBV9
CASSPDLVFGETQYF
TGTGCCAGCAGCCCAGACCTAGTATTCGGAGAGACCCAGTACTTC
>.|.|11|TRBJ1-2|TRBV30
CALGGQWGYTF
TGTGCCCTAGGGGGACAATGGGGCTACACCTTC
>.|.|17|TRBJ1-3|TRBV11-3
CASSYPAPDQAGNTIYF
TGTGCCAGCAGCTACCCAGCACCCGACCAGGCCGGAAACACCATATATTTT
>TRBD2|.|19|TRBJ2-1|TRBV19
CASTPNGLAGGPRVNEQFF
TGTGCCAGTACCCCAAATGGACTAGCGGGAGGGCCTAGGGTCAATGAGCAGTTCTTC
>TRBD2|.|18|TRBJ2-3|TRBV7-9
CASSLAWVAGRPADTQYF
TGTGCCAGCAGCTTAGCTTGGGTAGCGGGACGCCCTGCAGATACGCAGTATTTT
>TRBD1|.|14|TRBJ2-7|TRBV18
CASSPTGGPYEQYF
TGTGCCAGCTCACCCACAGGGGGCCCCTACGAGCAGTACTTC
>.|.|15|TRBJ1-5|TRBV30
CAWSESQGRGQPQHF
TGTGCCTGGAGTGAGTCGCAGGGAAGAGGCCAGCCCCAGCATTTT
>.|.|13|TRBJ2-6|TRBV30
CAWSPSGANVLTF
TGTGCCTGGAGTCCATCTGGGGCCAACGTCCTGACTTTC
>TRBD1|once|15|TRBJ2-5|TRBV7-2
CASSLVGQGAETQYF
TGTGCCAGCAGCCTGGTGGGCCAGGGGGCAGAGACCCAGTACTTC
>TRBD2|few|15|TRBJ2-3|TRBV7-3
CASSLAGGRTDTQYF
TGTGCCAGCAGCTTAGCGGGGGGTCGCACAGATACGCAGTATTTT
>TRBD2|.|16|TRBJ2-2|TRBV5-4
CASSRGLAENTGELFF
TGTGCCAGCAGCAGGGGACTAGCAGAAAACACCGGGGAGCTGTTTTTT
>TRBD2|.|13|TRBJ2-7|TRBV10-3
CAISSGAPYEQYF
TGTGCCATTTCTAGCGGGGCCCCCTACGAGCAGTACTTC
>.|.|13|TRBJ1-1|TRBV11-1
CASTPAGNTEAFF
TGTGCCAGCACCCCGGCGGGGAACACTGAAGCTTTCTTT
>TRBD2|.|13|TRBJ2-5|TRBV5-1
CACAGTRGETQYF
TGCGCCTGCGCCGGGACTAGGGGTGAGACCCAGTACTTC
>.|.|15|TRBJ1-5|TRBV6-6
CASSYSGEGNQPQHF
TGTGCCAGCAGTTATTCAGGGGAAGGGAATCAGCCCCAGCATTTT
>.|.|12|TRBJ2-7|TRBV6-6
CASSPGAYEQYF
TGTGCCAGCAGCCCCGGGGCCTACGAGCAGTACTTC
>.|.|14|TRBJ2-2|TRBV6-4
CASSDELYTGELFF
TGTGCCAGCAGTGACGAACTTTACACCGGGGAGCTGTTTTTT
>TRBD1|.|16|TRBJ2-1|TRBV2
CASSGTGGPKYNEQFF
TGTGCCAGCAGTGGGACAGGGGGCCCCAAATACAATGAGCAGTTCTTC
>.|.|15|TRBJ1-1|TRBV10-3
CAISEIRGLNTEAFF
TGTGCCATCAGTGAGATTAGGGGGTTGAACACTGAAGCTTTCTTT
>.|.|13|TRBJ1-1|TRBV19
CASSIFRNTEAFF
TGTGCCAGTAGTATTTTTAGGAACACTGAAGCTTTCTTT
>TRBD1|.|14|TRBJ1-1|TRBV19
CASSRDRGGTEAFF
TGTGCCAGTAGTCGAGACAGGGGAGGCACTGAAGCTTTCTTT
>.|.|17|TRBJ2-7|TRBV5-1
CASSLSLAIPSSYEQYF
TGCGCCAGCAGCTTGTCACTAGCTATACCGAGCTCCTACGAGCAGTACTTC
>.|.|13|TRBJ1-2|TRBV9
CASSVTGSYGYTF
TGTGCCAGCAGCGTTACGGGGTCGTATGGCTACACCTTC
>.|.|16|TRBJ2-3|TRBV5-1
CASSLGGGRGTDTQYF
TGCGCCAGCAGCTTGGGTGGCGGGCGAGGGACAGATACGCAGTATTTT
>TRBD2|.|16|TRBJ2-3|TRBV7-8
CASSLWLAGASDTQYF
TGTGCCAGCAGCTTATGGCTAGCGGGAGCTTCAGATACGCAGTATTTT
>TRBD2|.|14|TRBJ2-7|TRBV10-1
CASSESRTGGEQYF
TGCGCCAGCAGTGAGTCTCGTACGGGGGGTGAGCAGTACTTC
>TRBD2|.|19|TRBJ2-1|TRBV5-1
CASSTGLAGGISSYNEQFF
TGCGCCAGCAGTACGGGACTAGCGGGGGGCATAAGCTCCTACAATGAGCAGTTCTTC
>TRBD1|.|16|TRBJ1-2|TRBV10-3
CAISDPGQGAGYGYTF
TGTGCCATCAGTGACCCGGGACAGGGGGCAGGGTATGGCTACACCTTC
>TRBD1|.|12|TRBJ1-4|TRBV30
CAWDREAEKLFF
TGTGCCTGGGACAGGGAAGCCGAAAAACTGTTTTTT
>TRBD1|.|15|TRBJ1-1|TRBV4-1
CASSQDRGPNTEAFF
TGCGCCAGCAGCCAAGACAGGGGGCCTAACACTGAAGCTTTCTTT
>.|medium-sized|10|TRBJ1-1|TRBV20-1
CSARHHEAFF
TGCAGTGCGCGACATCATGAAGCTTTCTTT
>TRBD1|.|15|TRBJ1-5|TRBV9
CASSRGQGVGQPQHF
TGTGCCAGCAGCCGCGGACAGGGAGTAGGTCAGCCCCAGCATTTT
>.|.|13|TRBJ1-3|TRBV27
CASSYGRGNTIYF
TGTGCCAGCAGTTATGGCCGAGGAAACACCATATATTTT
>.|.|13|TRBJ1-6|TRBV19
CASTPDRDSPLHF
TGTGCCAGTACCCCGGACAGAGATTCACCCCTCCACTTT
>.|.|15|TRBJ1-1|TRBV4-1
CASSQDGQMNTEAFF
TGCGCCAGCAGCCAAGATGGACAGATGAACACTGAAGCTTTCTTT
>TRBD2|.|15|TRBJ2-3|TRBV9
CASSISGGFADTQYF
TGTGCCAGCAGTATTAGCGGGGGCTTCGCAGATACGCAGTATTTT
>.|once|16|TRBJ1-4|TRBV7-9
CASSLLPFRGNEKLFF
TGTGCCAGCAGCTTACTCCCATTTAGGGGGAATGAAAAACTGTTTTTT
>TRBD1|.|13|TRBJ1-5|TRBV30
CAYRGRNNQPQHF
TGTGCCTACAGGGGCAGGAACAATCAGCCCCAGCATTTT
>.|.|11|TRBJ1-2|TRBV7-9
CASSSLDGYTF
TGTGCCAGCAGCTCCTTAGATGGCTACACCTTC
>TRBD1|.|14|TRBJ2-2|TRBV6-1
CASRRTGGSGELFF
TGTGCCAGCAGGAGGACAGGGGGCTCGGGGGAGCTGTTTTTT
>TRBD2|.|12|TRBJ2-1|TRBV6-6
CASRREADEQFF
TGTGCCAGCAGGCGGGAGGCCGATGAGCAGTTCTTC
>TRBD1|.|13|TRBJ1-4|TRBV18
CASSPGTEEKLFF
TGTGCCAGCTCACCCGGGACAGAGGAAAAACTGTTTTTT
>.|medium-sized|15|TRBJ1-2|TRBV4-1
CASSQEGAGLSGYTF
TGCGCCAGCAGCCAAGAGGGGGCAGGGCTTAGTGGCTACACCTTC
>TRBD1|few|11|TRBJ1-2|TRBV10-3
CAIGTVDGYTF
TGTGCCATAGGGACAGTTGATGGCTACACCTTC
>.|.|15|TRBJ2-5|TRBV30
CAWGYPTSYQETQYF
TGTGCCTGGGGGTACCCGACTAGTTATCAGGAGACCCAGTACTTC
>TRBD1|.|13|TRBJ1-2|TRBV7-9
CASSPGGSYGYTF
TGTGCCAGCAGCCCAGGGGGGAGCTATGGCTACACCTTC
>.|few|13|TRBJ2-7|TRBV6-5
CASSLMTGNEQYF
TGTGCCAGCAGTCTCATGACAGGCAACGAGCAGTACTTC